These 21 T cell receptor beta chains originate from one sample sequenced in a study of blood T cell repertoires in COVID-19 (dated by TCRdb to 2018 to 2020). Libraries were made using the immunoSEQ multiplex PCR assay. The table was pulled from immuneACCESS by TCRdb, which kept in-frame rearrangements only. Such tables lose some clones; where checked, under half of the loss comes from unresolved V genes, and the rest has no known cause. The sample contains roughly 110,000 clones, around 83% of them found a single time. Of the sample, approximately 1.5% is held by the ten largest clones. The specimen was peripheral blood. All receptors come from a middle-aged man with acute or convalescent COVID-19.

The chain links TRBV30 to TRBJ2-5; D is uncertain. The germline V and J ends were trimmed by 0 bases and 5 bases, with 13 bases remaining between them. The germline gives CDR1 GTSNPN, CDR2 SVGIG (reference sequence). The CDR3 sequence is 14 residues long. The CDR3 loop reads CAWSVRRIGETQYF. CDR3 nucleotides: TGTGCCTGGAGTGTACGGAGAATCGGGGAGACCCAGTACTTC.

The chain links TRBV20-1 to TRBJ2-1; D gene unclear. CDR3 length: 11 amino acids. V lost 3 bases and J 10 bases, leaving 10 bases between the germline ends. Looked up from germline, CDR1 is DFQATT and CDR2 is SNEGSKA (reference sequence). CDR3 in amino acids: CSARPPGEQFF. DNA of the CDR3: TGCAGTGCTAGGCCCCCCGGGGAGCAGTTCTTC.

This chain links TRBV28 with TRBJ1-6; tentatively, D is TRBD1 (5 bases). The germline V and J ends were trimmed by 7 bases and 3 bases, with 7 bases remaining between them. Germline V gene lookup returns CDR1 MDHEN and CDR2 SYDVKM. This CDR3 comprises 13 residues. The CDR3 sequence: CASTQGYNSPLHF. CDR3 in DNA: TGTGCCAGCACGCAGGGCTATAATTCACCCCTCCACTTT.

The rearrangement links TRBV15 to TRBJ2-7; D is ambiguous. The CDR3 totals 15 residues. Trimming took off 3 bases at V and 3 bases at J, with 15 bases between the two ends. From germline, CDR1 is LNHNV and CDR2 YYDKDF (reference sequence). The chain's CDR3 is CATSSAGPPDYEQYF. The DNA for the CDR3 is TGTGCCACCAGCAGCGCCGGTCCACCCGACTACGAGCAGTACTTC.

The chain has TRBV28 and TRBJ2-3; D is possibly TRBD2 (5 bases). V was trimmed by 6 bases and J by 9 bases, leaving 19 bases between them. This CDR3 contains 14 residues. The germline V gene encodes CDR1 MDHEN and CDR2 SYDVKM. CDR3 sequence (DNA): TGTGCCAGCAGACGTTCCGGTCCGTCGGGGACGCAGTATTTT. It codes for CASRRSGPSGTQYF.

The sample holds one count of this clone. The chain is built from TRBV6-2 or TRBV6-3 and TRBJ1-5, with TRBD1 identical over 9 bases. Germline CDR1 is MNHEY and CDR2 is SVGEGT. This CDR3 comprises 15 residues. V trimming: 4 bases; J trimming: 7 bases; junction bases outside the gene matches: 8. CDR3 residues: CASSSNRGRTQPQHF. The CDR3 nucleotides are TGTGCCAGCAGTTCAAACAGGGGGCGAACCCAGCCCCAGCATTTT.

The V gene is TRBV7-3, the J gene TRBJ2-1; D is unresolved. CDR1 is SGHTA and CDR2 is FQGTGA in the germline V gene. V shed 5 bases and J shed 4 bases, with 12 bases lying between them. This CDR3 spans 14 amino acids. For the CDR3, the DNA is TGTGCCAGCAGCCCTAGTTCCGAGTACAATGAGCAGTTCTTC. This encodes CASSPSSEYNEQFF.

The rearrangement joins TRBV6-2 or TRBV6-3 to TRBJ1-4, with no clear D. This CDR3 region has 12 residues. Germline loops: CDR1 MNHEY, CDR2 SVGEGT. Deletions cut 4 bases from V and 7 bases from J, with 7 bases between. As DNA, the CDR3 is TGTGCCAGCAGTTCCGCGGGTGAAAAACTGTTTTTT. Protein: CASSSAGEKLFF.

The CDR3 sequence is CASSFATGAYEQYF. CDR3 DNA sequence: TGCGCCAGCAGCTTCGCGACAGGGGCCTACGAGCAGTACTTC. The chain couples TRBV4-3 to TRBJ2-7, with 8 nucleotides matching TRBD1. Looked up from germline, CDR1 is LGHNA and CDR2 is YSLEER. This CDR3 comprises 14 residues. V was clipped by 5 bases and J by 2 bases; unmatched bases: 5.

The CDR3: CASSFGGGATDTQYF. CDR3 nucleotides: TGCGCCAGCAGCTTTGGCGGGGGGGCCACAGATACGCAGTATTTT. The chain joins TRBV5-1 to TRBJ2-3; 9 bases are a match to TRBD2. Germline lookup yields CDR1 SGHRS and CDR2 YFSETQ. Unmatched junction bases numbered 3, after V lost 2 bases and J lost 2 bases. The CDR3 spans 15 residues. Filled out from reference TRBV5-1 and TRBJ2-3, the complete variable domain reads KAGVTQTPRYLIKTRGQQVTLSCSPISGHRSVSWYQQTPGQGLQFLFEYFSETQRNKGNFPGRFSGRQFSNSRSEMNVSTLELGDSALYLCASSFGGGATDTQYFGPGTRLTVL.

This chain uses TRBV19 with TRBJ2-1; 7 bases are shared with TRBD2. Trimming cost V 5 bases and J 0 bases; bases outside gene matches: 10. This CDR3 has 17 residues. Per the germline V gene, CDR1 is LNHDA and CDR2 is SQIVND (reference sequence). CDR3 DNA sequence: TGTGCCAGTAGTCCCCGGATCCTAGCGGACTCCTACAATGAGCAGTTCTTC. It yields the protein CASSPRILADSYNEQFF.

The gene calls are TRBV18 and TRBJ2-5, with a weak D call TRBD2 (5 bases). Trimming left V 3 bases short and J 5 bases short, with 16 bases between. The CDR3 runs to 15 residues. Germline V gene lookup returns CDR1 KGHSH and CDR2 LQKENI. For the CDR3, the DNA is TGTGCCAGCTCACCGGCGACCAGGCGCGGGGAGACCCAGTACTTC. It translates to CASSPATRRGETQYF.

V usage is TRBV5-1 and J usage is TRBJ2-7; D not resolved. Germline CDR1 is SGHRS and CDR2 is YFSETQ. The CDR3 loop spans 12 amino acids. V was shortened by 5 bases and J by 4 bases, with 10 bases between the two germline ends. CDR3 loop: CASSLTQYEQYF. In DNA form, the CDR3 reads TGCGCCAGCAGTTTGACCCAGTACGAGCAGTACTTC.

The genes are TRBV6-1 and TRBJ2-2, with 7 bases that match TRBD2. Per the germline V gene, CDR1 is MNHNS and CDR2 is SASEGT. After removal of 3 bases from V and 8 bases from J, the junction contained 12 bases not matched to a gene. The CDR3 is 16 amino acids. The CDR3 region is CASSEISGLRSGELFF. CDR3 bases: TGTGCCAGCAGTGAGATTTCGGGACTACGGTCGGGGGAGCTGTTTTTT.

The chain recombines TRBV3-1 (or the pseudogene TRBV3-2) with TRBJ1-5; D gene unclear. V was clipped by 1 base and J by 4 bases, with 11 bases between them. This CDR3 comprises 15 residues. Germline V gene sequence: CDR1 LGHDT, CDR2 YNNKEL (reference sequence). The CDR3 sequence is CASSQGPQSNQPQHF. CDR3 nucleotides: TGTGCCAGCAGCCAAGGGCCTCAAAGTAATCAGCCCCAGCATTTT.

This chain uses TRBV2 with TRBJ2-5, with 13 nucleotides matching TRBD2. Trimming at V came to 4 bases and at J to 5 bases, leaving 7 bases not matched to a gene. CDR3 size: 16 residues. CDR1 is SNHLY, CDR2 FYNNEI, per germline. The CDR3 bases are TGTGCCAGCAGTGGGACTAGCGGGGGACTCCGGGAGACCCAGTACTTC. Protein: CASSGTSGGLRETQYF. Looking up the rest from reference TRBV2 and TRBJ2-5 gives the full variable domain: EPEVTQTPSHQVTQMGQEVILRCVPISNHLYFYWYRQILGQKVEFLVSFYNNEISEKSEIFDDQFSVERPDGSNFTLKIRSTKLEDSAMYFCASSGTSGGLRETQYFGPGTRLLVL.

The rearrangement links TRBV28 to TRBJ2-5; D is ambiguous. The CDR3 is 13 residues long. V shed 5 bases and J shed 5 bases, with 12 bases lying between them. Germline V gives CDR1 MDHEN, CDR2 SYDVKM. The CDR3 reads CASSVYSYETQYF. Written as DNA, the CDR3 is TGTGCCAGCAGTGTTTACAGTTACGAGACCCAGTACTTC.

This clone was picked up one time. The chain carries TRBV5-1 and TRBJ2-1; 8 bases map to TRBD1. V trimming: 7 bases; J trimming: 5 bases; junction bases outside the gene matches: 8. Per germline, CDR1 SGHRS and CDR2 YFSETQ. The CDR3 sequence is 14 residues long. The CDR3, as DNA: TGCGCCAGCGGCGAAGGACAGGGACACAATGAGCAGTTCTTC. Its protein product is CASGEGQGHNEQFF.

The CDR3 is CASSLRLDEQFF. For the CDR3, the DNA is TGTGCCAGCAGCTTGAGACTGGATGAGCAGTTCTTC. The J gene is TRBJ2-1, the V gene TRBV5-5; D remains unclear. Germline CDR1 is SGHKS and CDR2 is YYEKEE (reference sequence). This CDR3 is 12 amino acids long. V lost 1 base, J lost 8 bases, and 7 bases lay in between.

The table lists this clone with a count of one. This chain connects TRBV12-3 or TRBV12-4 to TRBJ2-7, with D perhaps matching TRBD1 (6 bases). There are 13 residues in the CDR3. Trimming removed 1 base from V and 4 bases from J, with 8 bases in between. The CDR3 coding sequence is TGTGCCAGCAGTTTAGTACAGGGATACGAGCAGTACTTC. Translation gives CASSLVQGYEQYF.

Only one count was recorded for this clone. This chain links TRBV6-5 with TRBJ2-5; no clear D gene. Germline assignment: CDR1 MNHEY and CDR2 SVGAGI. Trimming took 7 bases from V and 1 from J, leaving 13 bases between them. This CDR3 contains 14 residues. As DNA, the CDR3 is TGTGCCAGCAAAGAGTCCCAAATCCAAGAGACCCAGTACTTC. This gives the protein CASKESQIQETQYF.